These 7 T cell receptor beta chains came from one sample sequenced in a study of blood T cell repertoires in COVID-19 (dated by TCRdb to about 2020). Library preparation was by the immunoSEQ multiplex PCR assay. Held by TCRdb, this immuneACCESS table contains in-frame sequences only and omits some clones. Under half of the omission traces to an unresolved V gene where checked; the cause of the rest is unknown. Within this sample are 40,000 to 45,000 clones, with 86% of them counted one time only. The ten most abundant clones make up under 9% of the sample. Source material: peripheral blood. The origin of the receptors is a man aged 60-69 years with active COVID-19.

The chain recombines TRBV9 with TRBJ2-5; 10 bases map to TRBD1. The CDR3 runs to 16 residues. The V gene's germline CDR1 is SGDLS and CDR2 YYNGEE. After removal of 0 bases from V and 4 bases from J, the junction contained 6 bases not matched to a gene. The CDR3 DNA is TGTGCCAGCAGCGTAGCGGGACAGGGGATGAGAGAGACCCAGTACTTC. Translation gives CASSVAGQGMRETQYF.

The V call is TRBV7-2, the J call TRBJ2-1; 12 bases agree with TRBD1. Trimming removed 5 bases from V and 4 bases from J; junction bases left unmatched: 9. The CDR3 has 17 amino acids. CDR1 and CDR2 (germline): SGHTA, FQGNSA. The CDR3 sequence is CASSILPGQGAYNEQFF. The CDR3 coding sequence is TGTGCCAGCAGCATACTACCGGGACAGGGGGCATACAATGAGCAGTTCTTC.

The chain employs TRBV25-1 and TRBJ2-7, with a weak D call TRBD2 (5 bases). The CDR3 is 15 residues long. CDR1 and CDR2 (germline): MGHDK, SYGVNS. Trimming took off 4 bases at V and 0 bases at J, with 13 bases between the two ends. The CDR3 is CASSASPGNSYEQYF. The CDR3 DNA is TGTGCCAGCAGTGCCTCGCCGGGGAACTCCTACGAGCAGTACTTC.

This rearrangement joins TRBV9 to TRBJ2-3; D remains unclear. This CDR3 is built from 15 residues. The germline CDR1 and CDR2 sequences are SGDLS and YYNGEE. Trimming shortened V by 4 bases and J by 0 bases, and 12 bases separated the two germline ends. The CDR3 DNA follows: TGTGCCAGCAGCCCATACGACATTAGCACAGATACGCAGTATTTT. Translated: CASSPYDISTDTQYF. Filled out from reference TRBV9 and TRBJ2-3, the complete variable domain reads DSGVTQTPKHLITATGQRVTLRCSPRSGDLSVYWYQQSLDQGLQFLIQYYNGEERAKGNILERFSAQQFPDLHSELNLSSLELGDSALYFCASSPYDISTDTQYFGPGTRLTVL.

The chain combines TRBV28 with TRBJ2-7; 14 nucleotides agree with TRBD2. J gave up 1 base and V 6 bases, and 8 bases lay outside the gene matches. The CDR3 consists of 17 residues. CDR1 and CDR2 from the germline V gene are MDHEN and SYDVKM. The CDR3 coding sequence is TGTGCCAGCAGCCTTAGACTAGCGGGAGGGCCGTCCTACGAGCAGTACTTC. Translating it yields CASSLRLAGGPSYEQYF. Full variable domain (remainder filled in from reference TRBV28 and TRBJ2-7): DVKVTQSSRYLVKRTGEKVFLECVQDMDHENMFWYRQDPGLGLRLIYFSYDVKMKEKGDIPEGYSVSREKKERFSLILESASTNQTSMYLCASSLRLAGGPSYEQYFGPGTRLTVT.

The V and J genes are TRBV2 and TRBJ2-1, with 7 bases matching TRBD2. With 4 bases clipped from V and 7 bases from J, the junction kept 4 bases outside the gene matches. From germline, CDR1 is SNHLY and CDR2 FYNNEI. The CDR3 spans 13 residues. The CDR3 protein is CASSGGAGNEQFF. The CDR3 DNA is TGTGCCAGCAGTGGGGGAGCGGGAAATGAGCAGTTCTTC.

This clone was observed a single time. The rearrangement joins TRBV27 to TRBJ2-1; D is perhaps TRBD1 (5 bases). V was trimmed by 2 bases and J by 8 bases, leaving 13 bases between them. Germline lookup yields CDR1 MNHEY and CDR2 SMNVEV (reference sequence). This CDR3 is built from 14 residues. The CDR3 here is CASSLRQSGDEQFF. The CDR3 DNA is TGTGCCAGCAGTTTAAGACAGTCAGGCGATGAGCAGTTCTTC.